This T cell receptor beta chain was identified during a study of blood T cell repertoires in COVID-19. About the research overall: Acute and convalescent COVID-19 samples came from the United States, Italy and Spain.

This clone was seen just once. Germline loops: CDR1 MDHEN, CDR2 SYDVKM. Trimming left V 8 bases short and J 5 bases short, with 13 bases between. The length of the CDR3 is 13 residues. In the original workflow: Counts of nucleated cells, estimated from reference gene primer amplification, were obtained. Here immunoSEQ multiplex PCR was the method, and the copy in TCRdb shows in-frame clones only, minus some. That table gives V, J and clone size, and the DNA gave D and trimming. The sample contains roughly 200,000 clones, approximately 88% of which appear only once. Material: PBMCs or T cells enriched from blood (not recorded which). This chain connects TRBV28 to TRBJ1-5; possibly TRBD1 for D (5 bases). This clonotype originated in a man aged 18-30 years with acute COVID-19. The chain's CDR3 is CASVQGGHQPQHF. The DNA for the CDR3 is TGTGCCAGCGTCCAGGGAGGACATCAGCCCCAGCATTTT.